Below, 4 T cell receptor beta chains from the same sample are listed, as sequenced in a study of response to subunit inactivated influenza vaccine. TCRdb re-called the RT-PCR reads with MiXCR, one entry per CDR3 protein. This table holds hundreds of thousands of distinct CDR3 sequences, 15% to 19% found once. This specimen consisted of PBMCs from blood, obtained 11 to 12 days after vaccination. These receptor sequences come from a man aged 50 to 60 who received an inactivated influenza vaccine.

The chain joins TRBV6-1 to TRBJ1-4; 7 bases are a match to TRBD1. The length of the CDR3 is 16 residues. Germline CDR1 reads MNHNS; CDR2 reads SASEGT. Trimming removed 6 bases from V and 1 base from J; junction bases left unmatched: 8. The CDR3, as DNA: TGTGCCAGCAGAGCCCAGCCAGGGGGAACTAATGAAAAACTGTTTTTT. It is translated as CASRAQPGGTNEKLFF.

This clonotype has a handful of counts. V gene TRBV7-9 combines with J gene TRBJ2-3; 7 positions match TRBD1. Germline-derived CDR1 and CDR2 are SEHNR and FQNEAQ (reference sequence). The CDR3 spans 13 residues. V dropped 4 bases and J dropped 5; count of bases not matched to a gene: 3. DNA for the CDR3: TGTGCCAGCAGCTACAGACAGGGAGATACGCAGTATTTT. This encodes CASSYRQGDTQYF.

The chain links TRBV10-3 to TRBJ1-5, with D hard to call. Deletions cut 6 bases from V and 2 bases from J, with 14 bases between. In germline, CDR1 is ENHRY, CDR2 SYGVKD. This CDR3 is built from 15 residues. The CDR3 nucleotides read TGTGCCATCAGCGCAGAGGGTAATTGCAATCAGCCCCAGCATTTT. It yields the protein CAISAEGNCNQPQHF.

This clonotype was detected a few times. The chain recombines TRBV20-1 with TRBJ2-1; 7 bases line up with TRBD1. The germline V gene encodes CDR1 DFQATT and CDR2 SNEGSKA (reference sequence). Trimming took 5 bases from V and 0 from J; bases not matched to a gene: 7. The CDR3 contains 15 residues. The chain's CDR3 is CSAGRTGSSYNEQFF. DNA for the CDR3: TGCAGTGCTGGCCGGACAGGCAGCTCCTACAATGAGCAGTTCTTC.